The 8 T cell receptor beta chains below were found in one sample sequenced in a study of T cells expressing NK-cell markers. TCRdb derives one entry per CDR3 protein from the 5' RACE reads, leaving out DNA. This repertoire comprises some 390,000 distinct CDR3 sequences; its ten largest clones make up approximately 12%. Source material: blood T cells: a sorted CD56 or NKG2C T cell subset, CD4+ or CD8+ T cells, or bulk PBMC T cells (not recorded which). These receptors came from a woman aged 50 to 60 in good health.

The chain recombines TRBV11-3 with TRBJ2-1; no DNA is available, so the TRBD1 call from TCRdb remains unchecked. This CDR3 is built from 13 residues. CDR1 and CDR2 from the germline V gene are SGHNT and YENEEA. The CDR3 region is CASSLGGLQEQFF.

V and J are TRBV24-1 and TRBJ2-1. Per the germline V gene, CDR1 is KGHDR and CDR2 is SFDVKD. There are 14 residues in the CDR3. This CDR3 is CATSDLPSYNEQFF.

V and J are TRBV3-1 and TRBJ2-1. The germline V gene has CDR1 LGHDT and CDR2 YNNKEL (reference sequence). The CDR3 is made up of 12 amino acids. CDR3 sequence: CASSQERVEQFF.

The CDR3 spells CATNFPGLARGNEQFF. V and J are TRBV15 and TRBJ2-1; there is no DNA to check the TCRdb D call of TRBD2. The CDR3 spans 16 residues. Germline V gene lookup returns CDR1 LNHNV and CDR2 YYDKDF (reference sequence).

CDR3 residues: CSVLGLAGGLDTQYF. The V and J genes are TRBV29-1 and TRBJ2-3; TCRdb lists TRBD2, though no DNA is available to test this call. Germline V gene data show CDR1 as SQVTM and CDR2 as ANQGSEA. CDR3 size: 15 residues.

V is TRBV21-1 and J is TRBJ1-2; the TCRdb call, TRBD1, lacks DNA for checking. TRBV21-1 is termed a pseudogene. The length of the CDR3 is 21 residues. The CDR3 reads CASSMADRLPIYVSGLYGYTF.

This chain uses TRBV4-1 with TRBJ2-1; the TCRdb D gene call, TRBD2, has no DNA to confirm it. CDR1 MGHRA and CDR2 YSYEKL come from the germline V gene. The CDR3 contains 16 residues. The CDR3 loop reads CASSQEERVTYNEQFF.

The rearrangement uses TRBV20-1 and TRBJ2-1; as DNA is missing, the TRBD2 call by TCRdb cannot be tested. The germline gives CDR1 DFQATT, CDR2 SNEGSKA (reference sequence). This CDR3 has 14 residues. This chain's CDR3 is CSARKGTSIDEQFF.